The source of this T cell receptor (beta chain) is a study of regulatory T cells in long-lasting Graves disease (dated by TCRdb to about 2021). Notes on the research overall: Persistent Graves' disease was defined as persistently positive TSH receptor autoantibodies together with antithyroid drug treatment for over 5 years. Patients with persistent Graves' disease were compared with patients with newly diagnosed Graves' disease using TCR sequencing and RNA sequencing of peripheral blood. The study was registered as a clinical trial and conducted in China. A total of some 35 samples underwent TCR sequencing, from some 13 patients with persistent Graves' disease and approximately 20 patients with newly diagnosed Graves' disease. In the clinical cohort, patients with persistent Graves' disease had used antithyroid drugs for an average of roughly ten years.

The time point label on this specimen signifies: persistent/refractory GD, antithyroid drugs over 5 years with positive TRAb. RNA was extracted from PBMCs in TRIzol for both TCR sequencing and RNA sequencing. Graves' disease was diagnosed according to American Thyroid Association guidelines. The patients came from an endocrinology department in Xi'an, China. From each patient, around 9 milliliters of peripheral blood was collected into an EDTA anticoagulant tube. Ficoll Paque Plus density gradient separation was used to isolate PBMCs, and no further T cell sorting was performed. An Agilent 2100 Bioanalyzer and agarose gel were used to check RNA quality, while a NanoDrop 2000 measured RNA concentration. The germline V end is reduced by 5 bases and the J end by 1 base; junction bases left unmatched: 9. From the cysteine up to the phenylalanine, the CDR3 has a length of 17 residues. The CDR3 DNA has 51 bases and is translated from base 1. From the germline V gene (reference sequence), CDR1 is MNHEY and CDR2 is SMNVEV.

Preparation of the library involved multiplex PCR. Sequencing instrument: Illumina HiSeq 4000. iRepertoire HTBI primers and Arm-PCR amplification of CDR3 regions were used to construct TCR beta libraries. PCR products were gel purified before sequencing. As for the original processing: A total of roughly 67 TRBV and 14 TRBJ segments were identified across samples and were used for gene usage analysis of CDR3 amino acid clonotypes. COPE and FqMerger were used to merge filtered high-quality paired reads into contigs. BLAST was used to align contigs to IMGT TRBV, TRBD and TRBJ reference genes, and CDR3 was defined according to IMGT. Highly expanded clones were defined as clonotypes with a frequency above 0.1%. Shannon entropy served as the measure of repertoire diversity, while the Gini coefficient captured V-J evenness. A clonotype found in more than one individual was treated as public. TCRdb reprocessed the public reads (quality trimming at Q25 with fastp, clone calling with MiXCR) and kept in-frame beta chains. CDR3 protein duplicates are merged, each entry listing the most common genes and DNA. In this record, the V and J calls reflect TCRdb's handling and not the investigators' own analysis. In all, the sample holds roughly 490,000 distinct CDR3 sequences, and about 22% of those were seen once. Of the sample, around 13% falls within the top ten clones.

This clonotype appeared many times. The specificity of this receptor is unknown. The input lacks base qualities; no much larger clone sits a single base away. The paper's findings and limits, for the study overall: Lower TCR Shannon entropy and fewer highly expanded clones were observed in persistent Graves' disease patients than in newly diagnosed patients, which suggested clonal expansion. Only the TCR beta chain was sequenced and analyzed. The authors acknowledged the small sample size as a limitation that may reduce accuracy. Because the primary lesion, thyroid tissue, could not be accessed, the study looked at peripheral blood alone. TRBV28, TRBJ1-2 and TRBJ2-5 were preferentially used in persistent disease, while TRBV20-1 and TRBJ2-1 were favored in newly diagnosed disease. Persistent patients shared more public clonotypes among themselves (over 2,500) than newly diagnosed patients did (about 970).

The sequence was collected from a female donor with Graves disease. Rearrangement joined TRBV27 to TRBJ2-5, and TRBD1 aligns with 11 junction nucleotides. The sequenced sample was peripheral blood mononuclear cells (PBMCs), obtained when the disease was refractory, from a patient treated with antithyroid drugs. At the DNA level, the sequence is TGTGCCAGCAGTCTAATAGGGACAGGGGGTATCCAAGAGACCCAGTACTTC. It encodes CASSLIGTGGIQETQYF.